This TCR beta chain was recovered during a study of blood T cell repertoires in COVID-19. Across the whole study: Italy, Spain and the United States were the sources of the convalescent and acute COVID-19 samples. PBMCs, B-cell-depleted T cells, or T cells provided the cDNA or gDNA that made up the material.

There are a few counts of this clone. As handled by the study authors: The authors estimated nucleated cell counts from reference gene primer amplification. TCRdb's copy holds only in-frame clones and misses some; the assay was immunoSEQ multiplex PCR. That table supplies the V and J calls and clone size; D and trimming were determined from the DNA. The table records under 250,000 clones, approximately 80% of them present only once. The germline gives CDR1 WNHNN, CDR2 SYGVQD (reference sequence). V gave up 6 bases and J gave up 5 bases; unmatched junction bases: 6. The CDR3 has 13 amino acids. The sequenced material came from peripheral blood. The clonotype originates from a woman in her fifties or sixties with active or convalescent COVID-19. The V and J genes are TRBV10-1 and TRBJ2-7; 8 bases are shared with TRBD1. This CDR3 reads CASRGTGLDEQYV. In DNA form, the CDR3 reads TGCGCCAGCAGGGGGACAGGCTTGGACGAGCAGTACGTC.